What follows are 22 T cell receptor beta chains derived from one specimen sequenced in a study of cytomegalovirus exposure and HLA in healthy donors. 60 Vbeta and 13 Jbeta primers were used in PCR. Sequencing used immunoSEQ multiplex PCR; TCRdb keeps in-frame clones, though not all of them. The sample holds 90,000 to 150,000 clones, around three quarters seen once. Source material: PBMCs. The receptors come from a woman under 40 in good health and CMV-seropositive.

V is TRBV6-5 and J is TRBJ2-5, with D maybe TRBD2 (6 bases). The CDR3 length is 11 residues. Germline V CDR1 and CDR2: MNHEY, SVGAGI. The germline V and J ends were trimmed by 7 bases and 6 bases, with 9 bases remaining between them. The CDR3 sequence: CASMGGKTQYF. CDR3 nucleotides: TGTGCCAGCATGGGGGGAAAGACCCAGTACTTC.

V usage is TRBV28 and J usage is TRBJ2-7; possibly TRBD2 for D (5 bases). The V gene's germline CDR1 is MDHEN and CDR2 SYDVKM. The CDR3 consists of 14 residues. V lost 3 bases to trimming and J lost 1 base, with 10 bases between them. The CDR3 spells CASSLRALSYEQYF. DNA of the CDR3: TGTGCCAGCAGTTTGAGGGCCCTGTCCTACGAGCAGTACTTC.

A single count supports this clone. This chain joins TRBV5-1 and TRBJ2-5, with D unclear. The V end lost 5 bases, the J end lost 0 bases, and 5 bases lay between the germline ends. The CDR3 has 12 residues. Germline V gene lookup returns CDR1 SGHRS and CDR2 YFSETQ. CDR3 DNA sequence: TGCGCCAGCAGAACGGACCAAGAGACCCAGTACTTC. Protein product: CASRTDQETQYF. Looking up the rest from reference TRBV5-1 and TRBJ2-5 gives the full variable domain: KAGVTQTPRYLIKTRGQQVTLSCSPISGHRSVSWYQQTPGQGLQFLFEYFSETQRNKGNFPGRFSGRQFSNSRSEMNVSTLELGDSALYLCASRTDQETQYFGPGTRLLVL.

A few counts support this clone. V and J are TRBV30 and TRBJ2-7, with TRBD1 as a possible D gene (5 bases). Looked up from germline, CDR1 is GTSNPN and CDR2 is SVGIG (reference sequence). The length of the CDR3 is 11 residues. V was shortened by 5 bases and J by 3 bases, with 8 bases between the two germline ends. The CDR3 here is CAWAQGYEQYF. In DNA form, the CDR3 reads TGTGCCTGGGCCCAGGGCTACGAGCAGTACTTC.

Points on this clone: An end of the junction does not agree with germline; a read error may underlie this. The chain recombines TRBV5-1 with TRBJ2-3; 9 positions agree with TRBD2. Germline V CDR1 and CDR2: SGHRS, YFSETQ. The CDR3 has 17 amino acids. Here the CDR3 reads CASSLDTRRGGRDTQCF. The CDR3 coding sequence is TGCGCCAGCAGCTTGGACACGCGGCGGGGGGGCCGAGATACGCAGTGTTTT.

This clone showed up just a few times. The rearrangement joins TRBV5-1 to TRBJ2-7; a weak D match, TRBD1 (6 bases). The CDR3 is 15 residues long. Per germline, CDR1 SGHRS and CDR2 YFSETQ. The germline V and J ends were trimmed by 4 bases and 2 bases, with 16 bases remaining between them. CDR3 in amino acids: CASSPGTPGAYEQYF. The CDR3 region has the DNA TGCGCCAGCAGCCCGGGGACGCCAGGGGCCTACGAGCAGTACTTC.

The chain links TRBV5-4 to TRBJ1-2; TRBD1 is a possible D gene (6 bases). The CDR3 loop spans 14 amino acids. CDR1 is SGHNT and CDR2 is YYREEE in the germline V gene (reference sequence). V gave up 4 bases and J gave up 3 bases, with 13 bases separating them. The CDR3 here is CASSTVKGDYGYTF. The CDR3 bases are TGTGCCAGCAGCACCGTGAAGGGGGACTATGGCTACACCTTC.

This chain links TRBV7-2 with TRBJ2-7, with 13 bases aligning to TRBD2. After removal of 5 bases from V and 9 bases from J, the junction contained 13 bases not matched to a gene. Germline V gene sequence: CDR1 SGHTA, CDR2 FQGNSA. There are 16 residues in the CDR3. CDR3 coding DNA: TGTGCCAGCAGCACCCGGGCCGGGACTAGCGGGGCAGTGCAGTACTTC. Translation gives CASSTRAGTSGAVQYF.

The J gene is TRBJ1-2, the V gene TRBV6-5; no firm D call. Between the trimmed V and J ends, which lost 0 bases and 3 bases, there was a span of 11 bases. Germline V gives CDR1 MNHEY, CDR2 SVGAGI. This CDR3 has 15 residues. For the CDR3, the DNA is TGTGCCAGCAGTTACTCTGCATCAGGTCACTATGGCTACACCTTC. This sequence encodes CASSYSASGHYGYTF.

The chain couples TRBV2 to TRBJ2-7, with 8 positions matching TRBD1. The length of the CDR3 is 15 residues. The germline gives CDR1 SNHLY, CDR2 FYNNEI. Trimming cost V 4 bases and J 5 bases; bases outside gene matches: 10. CDR3 in DNA: TGTGCCAGCAGTGGGTGGGCAGGGGGCATCGACGAGCAGTACTTC. This gives the protein CASSGWAGGIDEQYF.

The table lists this clone with a few counts. The chain uses TRBV4-3 and TRBJ1-2, with D hard to call. Germline V CDR1 and CDR2: LGHNA, YSLEER. Trimming pared 3 bases from V and 4 bases from J, leaving 9 bases between. The CDR3 is made up of 13 amino acids. CDR3 DNA sequence: TGCGCCAGCAGCCACTCACGGGGCTATGGCTACACCTTC. It is translated as CASSHSRGYGYTF.

The V and J genes are TRBV9 and TRBJ2-3, with 10 bases fitting TRBD2. J lost 4 bases, V lost 4 bases, and 12 bases had no gene match. CDR1 is SGDLS and CDR2 is YYNGEE in the germline V gene. The CDR3 has 17 residues. The CDR3 sequence: CASSKRGSSGGSDTQYF. Written as DNA, the CDR3 is TGTGCCAGCAGCAAACGAGGGTCTAGCGGGGGATCAGATACGCAGTATTTT.

The chain links TRBV5-1 to TRBJ2-3; no clear D. The germline CDR1 and CDR2 sequences are SGHRS and YFSETQ. V was clipped by 0 bases and J by 4 bases, with 9 bases between them. The CDR3 runs to 14 residues. The CDR3 region is CASSLDRTPDTQYF. In DNA, the CDR3 is TGCGCCAGCAGCTTGGACAGAACCCCAGATACGCAGTATTTT.

Only a few counts were recorded for this clone. This chain uses TRBV28 with TRBJ2-5, with 10 nucleotides matching TRBD1. The CDR3 is made up of 15 amino acids. V lost 7 bases and J lost 4; bases outside the gene matches: 9. Germline V gene data show CDR1 as MDHEN and CDR2 as SYDVKM. In DNA form, the CDR3 reads TGTGCCAGCACCACCTTGACAGGGGGCTTAGAGACCCAGTACTTC. It translates to CASTTLTGGLETQYF.

Only one count was recorded for this clone. This chain uses TRBV4-2 with TRBJ1-4, with 8 bases that match TRBD1. Germline trimming cut 0 bases from V and 8 bases from J; bases unmatched to any gene: 8. CDR3 length: 16 residues. CDR1 and CDR2 (germline): LGHNA, YNFKEQ. The CDR3 loop is CASSQDPWQGAEKLFF. Here the CDR3 DNA reads TGTGCCAGCAGCCAAGATCCTTGGCAGGGGGCGGAAAAACTGTTTTTT.

V gene TRBV19 combines with J gene TRBJ1-6; D gene unclear. This CDR3 spans 15 amino acids. Germline V gene sequence: CDR1 LNHDA, CDR2 SQIVND (reference sequence). Trimming took off 6 bases at V and 7 bases at J, with 16 bases between the two ends. The CDR3 sequence: CASRLNGDNNSPLHF. CDR3 nucleotides: TGTGCCAGTAGATTGAACGGGGATAACAATTCACCCCTCCACTTT.

This chain joins TRBV7-2 and TRBJ2-2; D possibly corresponds to TRBD1 (5 bases). The V gene lost 3 bases and the J gene lost 5 bases, with 10 bases spanning the gap. The length of the CDR3 is 14 residues. The germline V gene encodes CDR1 SGHTA and CDR2 FQGNSA. DNA for the CDR3: TGTGCCAGCAGCTTCCAGGGTGGGACCGGGGAGCTGTTTTTT. Translation gives CASSFQGGTGELFF.

CDR3 in DNA: TGCGCCAGCAGCCCACGCCGAGGGGATCGACTAGCGGGGGAGAACACAGATACGCAGTATTTT. Amino acid sequence: CASSPRRGDRLAGENTDTQYF. The chain combines TRBV5-1 with TRBJ2-3, with 12 bases lining up with TRBD2. Germline CDR1 is SGHRS and CDR2 is YFSETQ. The CDR3 contains 21 residues. V shed 4 bases and J 2 bases; nucleotides not matched to a gene: 20.

The chain joins TRBV29-1 to TRBJ2-2, with 10 bases lining up with TRBD1. The CDR3 is 17 amino acids. V lost 1 base, J lost 5 bases, and 10 bases stayed unmatched. Looked up from germline, CDR1 is SQVTM and CDR2 is ANQGSEA. CDR3 nucleotide sequence: TGCAGCGTTGAAGGCGCCGGGGGACAGGGGAATACCGGGGAGCTGTTTTTT. Translating it yields CSVEGAGGQGNTGELFF.

This chain links TRBV27 with TRBJ1-2; TRBD1 agrees at 9 bases. The CDR3 runs to 17 residues. Germline V gene sequence: CDR1 MNHEY, CDR2 SMNVEV (reference sequence). With V trimmed by 5 bases and J by 2 bases, 12 bases remained unmatched. The CDR3 DNA reads TGTGCCAGCAGTCCCGGACAGGGGAGGATAATCAACTATGGCTACACCTTC. Its protein product is CASSPGQGRIINYGYTF.

The chain recombines TRBV4-2 with TRBJ2-5; 10 nucleotides agree with TRBD2. V was pared by 0 bases and J by 8 bases, with 12 bases of the junction left unmatched. The CDR3 totals 17 residues. The V gene's germline CDR1 is LGHNA and CDR2 YNFKEQ. The CDR3 region has the DNA TGTGCCAGCAGCCAAGAGTGGAATAGCGGGGGGTCTCTTACCCAGTACTTC. Translating gives CASSQEWNSGGSLTQYF.

The rearrangement uses TRBV11-2 and TRBJ2-3, with a possible D match to TRBD2 (6 bases). The germline V gene has CDR1 SGHAT and CDR2 FQNNGV. V gave up 5 bases and J gave up 5 bases, with 11 bases separating them. This CDR3 is built from 13 residues. CDR3 nucleotides: TGTGCCAGCAGCCCGGGGGACGAAGATACGCAGTATTTT. As protein: CASSPGDEDTQYF.